This note documents a single TCR beta chain sequence. The data were taken from a study of blood T cell repertoires in COVID-19. In the original processing: Nucleated cell number was recorded as an estimate derived from reference gene primer amplification. Using immunoSEQ multiplex PCR, the repertoire was profiled, and TCRdb retains in-frame clones only, with some absent. V and J calls and clone size follow that table, whereas D and trimming were derived from the DNA. Among 150,000 or so clones listed, about 87% were seen once. Trimming left V 2 bases short and J 3 bases short, with 8 bases between. CDR1 SEHNR and CDR2 FQNEAQ come from the germline V gene (reference sequence). CDR3 length equals 13 residues.

Sequenced input: peripheral blood. The J gene is TRBJ2-7, the V gene TRBV7-9, with a possible D match to TRBD1 (5 bases). The sequence was collected from a woman aged 45-60 years with acute or convalescent COVID-19. The CDR3 reads CASSLLTVYEQYF. The CDR3 DNA reads TGTGCCAGCAGCTTACTGACAGTCTACGAGCAGTACTTC. The whole variable domain, remainder taken from reference TRBV7-9 and TRBJ2-7, is DTGVSQNPRHKITKRGQNVTFRCDPISEHNRLYWYRQTLGQGPEFLTYFQNEAQLEKSRLLSDRFSAERPKGSFSTLEIQRTEQGDSAMYLCASSLLTVYEQYFGPGTRLTVT.